Below, 3 T cell receptor beta chains from the same sample are listed, as sequenced in a study of cytomegalovirus exposure and HLA in healthy donors. PCR was performed using 60 Vbeta and 13 Jbeta primers. The assay was immunoSEQ multiplex PCR, and TCRdb's table has in-frame clones only and misses some. Found here are 90,000 to 140,000 clones, under 80% of them singletons; the top ten hold roughly 8.6%. The sample consisted of PBMCs. These receptors were collected from a woman aged 35 to 49 in good health and CMV-seropositive.

The CDR3 spells CASSYSHRGYEQFF. CDR3 DNA sequence: TGTGCCAGCAGTTACTCGCACAGGGGATATGAGCAGTTCTTC. The chain joins TRBV6-6 to TRBJ2-1, with 7 bases that match TRBD1. Per germline, CDR1 MNHNY and CDR2 SVGAGI (reference sequence). The CDR3 spans 14 residues. After removal of 0 bases from V and 8 bases from J, the junction contained 4 bases not matched to a gene.

The chain couples TRBV5-1 to TRBJ2-5; 7 nucleotides match TRBD1. Germline CDR1 SGHRS, CDR2 YFSETQ. J lost 1 base, V lost 2 bases, and 14 bases had no gene match. The CDR3 totals 18 residues. CDR3 in amino acids: CASSFRHLQGVIQETQYF. CDR3 DNA sequence: TGCGCCAGCAGCTTTCGACACCTCCAGGGGGTGATCCAAGAGACCCAGTACTTC.

The rearrangement uses TRBV4-1 and TRBJ2-3; TRBD2 matches at 9 bases. Germline V gene lookup returns CDR1 MGHRA and CDR2 YSYEKL. The CDR3 loop spans 19 amino acids. V was clipped by 3 bases and J by 1 base; unmatched bases: 14. Here the CDR3 reads CASSQKPLIIAGGTDTQYF. In DNA form, the CDR3 reads TGCGCCAGCAGCCAGAAGCCACTGATTATAGCGGGGGGCACAGATACGCAGTATTTT.